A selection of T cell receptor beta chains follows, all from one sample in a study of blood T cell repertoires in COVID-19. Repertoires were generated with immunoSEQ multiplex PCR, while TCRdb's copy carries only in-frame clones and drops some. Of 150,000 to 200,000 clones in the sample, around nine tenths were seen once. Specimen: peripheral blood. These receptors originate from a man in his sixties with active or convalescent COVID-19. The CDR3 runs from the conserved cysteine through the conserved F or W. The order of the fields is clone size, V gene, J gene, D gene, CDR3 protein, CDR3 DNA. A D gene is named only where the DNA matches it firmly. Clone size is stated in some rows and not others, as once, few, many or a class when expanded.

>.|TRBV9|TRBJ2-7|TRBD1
CASSEGTGNEQYF
TGTGCCAGCAGCGAAGGGACAGGGAACGAGCAGTACTTC
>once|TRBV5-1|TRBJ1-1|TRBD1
CASSPNPGQGRAFF
TGCGCCAGCAGCCCAAACCCGGGACAGGGTCGAGCTTTCTTT
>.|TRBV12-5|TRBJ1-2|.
CASGFRGYGYTF
TGTGCTAGTGGTTTTAGAGGGTATGGCTACACCTTC
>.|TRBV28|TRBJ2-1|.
CASSNTSPTYNEQFF
TGTGCCAGCAGCAACACTAGCCCTACCTACAATGAGCAGTTCTTC
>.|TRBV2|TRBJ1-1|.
CASSGQENTEAFF
TGTGCCAGCAGTGGACAGGAAAACACTGAAGCTTTCTTT
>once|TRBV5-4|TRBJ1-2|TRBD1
CASSFKTGSYGYTF
TGTGCCAGCAGCTTTAAGACAGGGAGCTATGGCTACACCTTC
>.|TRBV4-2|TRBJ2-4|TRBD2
CASSQDIIKGGENIQYF
TGTGCCAGCAGCCAAGACATCATTAAGGGAGGGGAAAACATTCAGTACTTC
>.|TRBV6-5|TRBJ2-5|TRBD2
CASSLGTSGSGETQYF
TGTGCCAGCAGTTTGGGGACTAGCGGGAGTGGGGAGACCCAGTACTTC
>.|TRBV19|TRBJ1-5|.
CASSTPPSNQPQHF
TGTGCCAGTAGTACTCCCCCTAGCAATCAGCCCCAGCATTTT
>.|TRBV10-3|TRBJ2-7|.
CAISALTGGDEQYF
TGTGCCATCAGTGCTTTAACAGGGGGGGACGAGCAGTACTTC
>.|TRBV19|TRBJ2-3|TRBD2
CASSPGLAGATDTQYF
TGTGCCAGTAGTCCCGGACTAGCGGGGGCTACAGATACGCAGTATTTT
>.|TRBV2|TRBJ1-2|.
CASSGSRQDGYTF
TGTGCCAGCAGTGGGTCGAGACAGGATGGCTACACCTTC
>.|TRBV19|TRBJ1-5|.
CAARENSISQPQHF
TGTGCCGCAAGGGAGAACTCTATCAGTCAGCCCCAGCATTTT
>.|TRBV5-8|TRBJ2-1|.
CASSLFRENEQFF
TGTGCCAGCAGCTTGTTCAGGGAAAATGAGCAGTTCTTC
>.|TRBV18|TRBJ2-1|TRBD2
CASSPPVLAGGPSSYNEQFF
TGTGCCAGCTCACCACCGGTACTAGCGGGAGGCCCCAGCTCCTACAATGAGCAGTTCTTC
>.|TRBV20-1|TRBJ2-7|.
CSASLRLVNTYEQYF
TGCAGTGCTAGTCTACGACTAGTGAACACCTACGAGCAGTACTTC
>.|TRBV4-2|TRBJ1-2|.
CASSQDPAGAIYGYTF
TGTGCCAGCAGCCAAGATCCGGCAGGGGCCATCTATGGCTACACCTTC
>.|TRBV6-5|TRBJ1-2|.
CASSWGRVANYGYTF
TGTGCCAGCAGTTGGGGGAGGGTCGCGAACTATGGCTACACCTTC
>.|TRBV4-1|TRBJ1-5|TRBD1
CASSQGTGAQPQHF
TGCGCCAGCAGCCAGGGGACAGGGGCTCAGCCCCAGCATTTT
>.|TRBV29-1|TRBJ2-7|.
CSVVFIGRDEQYF
TGCAGCGTTGTGTTTATAGGCAGGGACGAGCAGTACTTC
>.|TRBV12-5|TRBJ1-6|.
CASGLITLRGLMGSPLHF
TGTGCTAGTGGTTTGATAACTTTAAGGGGCCTCATGGGATCACCCCTCCACTTT
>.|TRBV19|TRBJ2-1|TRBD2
CASSRRGAGSYNEQFF
TGTGCCAGTAGCCGCCGCGGAGCGGGGTCCTACAATGAGCAGTTCTTC
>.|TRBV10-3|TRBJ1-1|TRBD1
CAISVTDRGDTEAFF
TGTGCCATCAGTGTAACGGACAGGGGAGACACTGAAGCTTTCTTT
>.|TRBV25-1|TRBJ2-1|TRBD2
CASSPPSGSYEQFF
TGTGCCAGCAGTCCTCCTAGCGGGAGTTATGAGCAGTTCTTC
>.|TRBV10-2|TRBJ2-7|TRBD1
CASSRDRVDEQYF
TGCGCCAGCAGCCGGGACAGGGTGGACGAGCAGTACTTC
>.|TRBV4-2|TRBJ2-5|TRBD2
CASSQDLASGETQYF
TGTGCCAGCAGCCAAGATCTGGCTAGCGGGGAGACCCAGTACTTC
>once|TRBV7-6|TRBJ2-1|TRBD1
CASSLADRGGYNEQFF
TGTGCCAGCAGCTTAGCGGACAGGGGGGGTTACAATGAGCAGTTCTTC
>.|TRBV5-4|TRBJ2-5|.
CASSFTSETQYF
TGTGCCAGCAGCTTTACTAGCGAGACCCAGTACTTC
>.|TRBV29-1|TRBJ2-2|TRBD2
CSVVAGLNTGELFF
TGCAGCGTTGTAGCGGGGCTGAACACCGGGGAGCTGTTTTTT
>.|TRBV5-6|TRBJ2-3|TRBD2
CASSSTTSGGASDTQYF
TGTGCCAGCAGCTCGACGACTAGCGGGGGGGCATCAGATACGCAGTATTTT
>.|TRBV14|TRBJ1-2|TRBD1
CASSQEFRDSYGYTF
TGTGCCAGCAGCCAAGAATTCCGGGACAGCTATGGCTACACCTTC
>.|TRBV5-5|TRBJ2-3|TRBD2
CASSFYLGKRGGVKDTQYF
TGTGCCAGCAGCTTCTACCTGGGCAAGCGGGGGGGCGTCAAAGATACGCAGTATTTT
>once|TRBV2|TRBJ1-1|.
CASSGQNTEAFF
TGTGCCAGCAGTGGTCAAAACACTGAAGCTTTCTTT
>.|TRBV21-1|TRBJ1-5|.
CASSRSGTGRYSNQPQHF
TGTGCCAGCAGCAGATCCGGGACAGGTCGCTATAGCAATCAGCCCCAGCATTTT
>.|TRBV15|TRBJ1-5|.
CATSRDFAYQPQHF
TGTGCCACCAGCAGAGATTTTGCGTATCAGCCCCAGCATTTT